Below, 26 T cell receptor beta chains from the same sample are listed, as sequenced in a study of T cell repertoires in cytomegalovirus infection. For these receptors, no antigen is known. TCRdb re-called the reads through MiXCR, storing one row per CDR3 protein. The table includes tens of thousands of distinct CDR3 sequences, 25% to 30% detected once. The sample here was CD8+ T cells from cultured PBMCs, taken from culture after CMV antigen stimulation. These receptors originate from a human donor in good health (CMV status not recorded). Some clones in this sample may be carry-over from other donors' samples.

The table lists this clonotype with a count of one. The chain employs TRBV19 and TRBJ2-1, with 7 bases identical to TRBD2. CDR1 and CDR2 from the germline V gene are LNHDA and SQIVND (reference sequence). The CDR3 length is 16 residues. With 3 bases clipped from V and 5 bases from J, the junction kept 10 bases outside the gene matches. CDR3 in DNA: TGTGCCAGTAGTATGGTTGGGGCGGGAGAGGACAATGAGCAGTTCTTC. Its protein is CASSMVGAGEDNEQFF. Together with reference TRBV19 and TRBJ2-1, the CDR3 gives the full variable domain: DGGITQSPKYLFRKEGQNVTLSCEQNLNHDAMYWYRQDPGQGLRLIYYSQIVNDFQKGDIAEGYSVSREKKESFPLTVTSAQKNPTAFYLCASSMVGAGEDNEQFFGPGTRLTVL.

This clonotype was detected many times. This chain links TRBV7-8 with TRBJ1-3, with D tentatively TRBD1 (6 bases). Trimming took 4 bases from V and 1 from J, leaving 8 bases between them. The CDR3 sequence is 14 residues long. CDR1 SGHVS and CDR2 FQNEAQ come from the germline V gene. The CDR3 region is CASSWDISGNTIYF. CDR3 nucleotides: TGTGCCAGCAGCTGGGACATTTCTGGAAACACCATATATTTT.

This sequence joins TRBV7-4 and TRBJ1-2; D gene unclear. Trimming cost V 4 bases and J 9 bases, with 9 bases left between them. Germline V lookup: CDR1 SGHVT, CDR2 SQSDAQ. There are 11 residues in the CDR3. CDR3 sequence: CASSSYSSYTF. In DNA, the CDR3 is TGTGCCAGCAGCTCCTACTCTAGCTACACCTTC.

This clonotype was recorded a few times. The chain combines TRBV30 with TRBJ2-5, with 9 positions matching TRBD2. Unmatched junction bases numbered 6, after V lost 5 bases and J lost 2 bases. Looked up from germline, CDR1 is GTSNPN and CDR2 is SVGIG (reference sequence). The CDR3 runs to 14 residues. CDR3 nucleotides: TGTGCCTGGGACGGGGCGGGGGGGCAAGAGACCCAGTACTTC. Translation: CAWDGAGGQETQYF.

In this sample, this clonotype turned up many times. This chain links TRBV6-1 with TRBJ2-2, with 8 nucleotides matching TRBD1. Germline lookup yields CDR1 MNHNS and CDR2 SASEGT. V trimming: 7 bases; J trimming: 5 bases; junction bases outside the gene matches: 6. This CDR3 is built from 14 residues. CDR3 in DNA: TGTGCCAGCACTGCAGGGGGCGAGACCGGGGAGCTGTTTTTT. Encoded protein: CASTAGGETGELFF.

In this sample, this clonotype turned up a few times. The chain carries TRBV7-9 and TRBJ2-1; 8 bases line up with TRBD2. CDR1 and CDR2 (germline): SEHNR, FQNEAQ (reference sequence). CDR3 length: 13 amino acids. The V and J ends lost 11 bases and 5 bases, in that order; junction bases with no gene match: 8. CDR3 nucleotide sequence: TGTGCCCAGACTAGCGCAAGAAACAATGAGCAGTTCTTC. Its protein product is CAQTSARNNEQFF.

This clonotype occurred a few times. V usage is TRBV6-5 and J usage is TRBJ2-1; D gene unclear. The CDR3 totals 11 residues. The germline V and J ends were trimmed by 8 bases and 4 bases, with 6 bases remaining between them. Germline-derived CDR1 and CDR2 are MNHEY and SVGAGI. The CDR3 nucleotides are TGTGCCAGCCTCCTGTACAATGAGCAGTTCTTC. Its protein product is CASLLYNEQFF.

This chain connects TRBV20-1 to TRBJ2-6; D is ambiguous. The V end lost 0 bases, the J end lost 0 bases, and 6 bases lay between the germline ends. CDR3 size: 15 residues. Germline-derived CDR1 and CDR2 are DFQATT and SNEGSKA (reference sequence). CDR3 loop: CSARDSRSGANVLTF. The DNA for the CDR3 is TGCAGTGCTAGAGATAGCCGCTCTGGGGCCAACGTCCTGACTTTC.

J is TRBJ2-1 and V is TRBV7-9; no reliable D call. Germline CDR1 is SEHNR and CDR2 is FQNEAQ (reference sequence). The CDR3 consists of 11 residues. Trimming took 6 bases from V and 2 from J, leaving 2 bases between them. The CDR3 region is CASRTYNEQFF. CDR3 nucleotide sequence: TGTGCCAGCAGAACCTACAATGAGCAGTTCTTC.

The chain couples TRBV27 to TRBJ1-2, with D hard to call. V dropped 3 bases and J dropped 3 bases, with 8 bases sitting between them. The CDR3 loop spans 13 amino acids. Germline values: CDR1 MNHEY, CDR2 SMNVEV (reference sequence). The CDR3 is CASSFLGYYGYTF. The CDR3 DNA reads TGTGCCAGCAGTTTCCTGGGGTACTATGGCTACACCTTC.

This clonotype is medium-sized in the sample. The J gene is TRBJ1-5, the V gene TRBV28; no firm D call. With 2 bases removed from V and 5 bases from J, the gap between germline ends came to 13 bases. Germline V gene data show CDR1 as MDHEN and CDR2 as SYDVKM. The CDR3 covers 15 residues. CDR3 DNA sequence: TGTGCCAGCAGTTTAGAGATGGCCGGGTATCAGCCCCAGCATTTT. This sequence encodes CASSLEMAGYQPQHF.

The gene calls are TRBV6-6 and TRBJ1-1; 7 positions match TRBD1. The CDR3 is 13 residues long. Per the germline V gene, CDR1 is MNHNY and CDR2 is SVGAGI (reference sequence). Trimming at V came to 6 bases and at J to 3 bases, leaving 4 bases not matched to a gene. CDR3 loop: CASSRGKDTEAFF. The DNA for the CDR3 is TGTGCCAGCAGCAGGGGGAAGGACACTGAAGCTTTCTTT.

This clonotype occurred many times. This rearrangement joins TRBV6-1 to TRBJ2-7; 7 bases are a match to TRBD1. CDR3 length equals 13 residues. CDR1 is MNHNS and CDR2 is SASEGT in the germline V gene. Trimming removed 10 bases from V and 0 bases from J; junction bases left unmatched: 6. CDR3 sequence reads: CATQTGSSYEQYF. The CDR3 coding sequence is TGTGCCACTCAGACAGGGAGCTCCTACGAGCAGTACTTC.

The rearrangement uses TRBV6-5 and TRBJ2-2, with D perhaps TRBD1 (6 bases). The length of the CDR3 is 16 residues. Germline CDR1 is MNHEY and CDR2 is SVGAGI. The V gene lost 6 bases and the J gene lost 1 base, with 15 bases spanning the gap. CDR3 coding DNA: TGTGCCAGCAGACCCCAGGGGACGGAGAACACCGGGGAGCTGTTTTTT. Translation gives CASRPQGTENTGELFF.

This clonotype has more than one count but fewer than ten. The V and J genes are TRBV7-9 and TRBJ1-4; maybe TRBD1 (5 bases). Germline V lookup: CDR1 SEHNR, CDR2 FQNEAQ (reference sequence). The ends were cut back, 5 bases at V and 12 bases at J, with 22 bases in the middle. The CDR3 extends over 15 amino acids. CDR3 coding DNA: TGTGCCAGCAGCCATGCGGACGGGGGAGGAGAAGAACTGTTTTTT. Its protein is CASSHADGGGEELFF.

The V and J genes are TRBV13 and TRBJ2-3, with TRBD1 as a possible D gene (7 bases). Between the trimmed V and J ends, which lost 5 bases and 0 bases, there was a span of 33 bases. The CDR3 runs to 22 residues. Germline V gene data show CDR1 as PRHDT and CDR2 as FYEKMQ (reference sequence). For the CDR3, the DNA is TGTGCCAGCAGCATAGAAGACAGGGCGAAAGGCCTTAGCGGATCCAGCACAGATACGCAGTATTTT. It translates to CASSIEDRAKGLSGSSTDTQYF.

The chain combines TRBV20-1 with TRBJ2-7, with 9 bases aligning to TRBD1. This CDR3 has 13 residues. Unmatched junction bases numbered 2, after V lost 2 bases and J lost 3 bases. Germline V CDR1 and CDR2: DFQATT, SNEGSKA (reference sequence). DNA of the CDR3: TGCAGTGCTAGACGGACAGGGGACTACGAGCAGTACTTC. Translated: CSARRTGDYEQYF.

V gene TRBV7-6 combines with J gene TRBJ2-2; 7 bases are a match to TRBD2. The CDR3 loop spans 14 amino acids. Germline V CDR1 and CDR2: SGHVS, FNYEAQ. V was clipped by 6 bases and J by 2 bases; unmatched bases: 3. The CDR3 reads CASRSGGNTGELFF. The CDR3 DNA is TGTGCCAGCAGGTCGGGGGGAAACACCGGGGAGCTGTTTTTT. Complete variable domain (other parts from reference TRBV7-6 and TRBJ2-2): GAGVSQSPRYKVTKRGQDVALRCDPISGHVSLYWYRQALGQGPEFLTYFNYEAQQDKSGLPNDRFSAERPEGSISTLTIQRTEQRDSAMYRCASRSGGNTGELFFGEGSRLTVL.

The chain combines TRBV28 with TRBJ2-7; D might be TRBD2 (5 bases). Trimming shortened V by 6 bases and J by 3 bases, and 21 bases separated the two germline ends. Germline CDR1 and CDR2: MDHEN and SYDVKM. The CDR3 has 16 residues. CDR3 sequence (DNA): TGTGCCAGCAGCCGTCCCCGGGGTAGTAGCGACTACGAGCAGTACTTC. This gives the protein CASSRPRGSSDYEQYF.

This clonotype showed up many times. This chain connects TRBV11-2 to TRBJ2-5, with 11 positions matching TRBD1. The CDR3 consists of 15 residues. The trim removed 5 bases at V and 4 bases at J, leaving 6 bases unmatched. Germline values: CDR1 SGHAT, CDR2 FQNNGV. In DNA form, the CDR3 reads TGTGCCAGCAGCGCCAGGACAGGGGGCCGAGAGACCCAGTACTTC. Translation gives CASSARTGGRETQYF.

This clonotype was seen a handful of times. This chain connects TRBV6-2 or TRBV6-3 to TRBJ2-5; 13 nucleotides line up with TRBD2. The V and J ends lost 5 bases and 0 bases, in that order; junction bases with no gene match: 6. This CDR3 region has 17 residues. The germline V gene has CDR1 MNHEY and CDR2 SVGEGT. The CDR3 bases are TGTGCCAGCAGTAAGGGACTAGCGGGGACGTACCAAGAGACCCAGTACTTC. Translating gives CASSKGLAGTYQETQYF.

There are a few counts of this clonotype. For the CDR3, the DNA is TGTGCCAGCAGCGTACAGGGGCGGCAAGAGACCCAGTACTTC. It is translated as CASSVQGRQETQYF. The V and J genes are TRBV9 and TRBJ2-5; tentatively, D is TRBD1 (6 bases). CDR3 length: 14 amino acids. The V end was cut by 1 base, the J end by 2 bases, with 9 bases between. Germline CDR1 reads SGDLS; CDR2 reads YYNGEE.

The sample holds a few counts of this clonotype. The V and J genes are TRBV19 and TRBJ1-6; 9 bases map to TRBD1. CDR3 length equals 15 residues. The germline CDR1 and CDR2 sequences are LNHDA and SQIVND (reference sequence). With V trimmed by 3 bases and J by 7 bases, 4 bases remained unmatched. The CDR3 here is CASSIGQGSNSPLHF. The CDR3 DNA is TGTGCCAGTAGTATCGGACAGGGGTCCAATTCACCCCTCCACTTT.

The gene calls are TRBV7-6 and TRBJ1-1, with D perhaps TRBD1 (5 bases). Per the germline V gene, CDR1 is SGHVS and CDR2 is FNYEAQ. This CDR3 has 17 residues. With 4 bases removed from V and 0 bases from J, the gap between germline ends came to 18 bases. The CDR3 sequence is CASSSIPLDKVNTEAFF. The CDR3, as DNA: TGTGCCAGCAGCTCCATCCCCCTGGACAAAGTGAACACTGAAGCTTTCTTT.

This clonotype has only a few counts. The rearrangement uses TRBV7-6 and TRBJ2-7; TRBD1 matches 7 bases. CDR3 length: 13 amino acids. The junction had 2 bases not matched to a gene; V was cut back by 5 bases and J by 1 base. Germline CDR1 reads SGHVS; CDR2 reads FNYEAQ. CDR3 sequence (DNA): TGTGCCAGCAGCCAACAGGGGTCCTACGAGCAGTACTTC. This encodes CASSQQGSYEQYF.

This clonotype was detected only a few times. The gene calls are TRBV28 and TRBJ2-5; 12 nucleotides match TRBD2. Per the germline V gene, CDR1 is MDHEN and CDR2 is SYDVKM. Trimming removed 3 bases from V and 0 bases from J; junction bases left unmatched: 5. The CDR3 has 17 amino acids. The DNA of the CDR3 is TGTGCCAGCAGTTTTGCGACTAGCGGGGGCCACCAAGAGACCCAGTACTTC. Protein product: CASSFATSGGHQETQYF.